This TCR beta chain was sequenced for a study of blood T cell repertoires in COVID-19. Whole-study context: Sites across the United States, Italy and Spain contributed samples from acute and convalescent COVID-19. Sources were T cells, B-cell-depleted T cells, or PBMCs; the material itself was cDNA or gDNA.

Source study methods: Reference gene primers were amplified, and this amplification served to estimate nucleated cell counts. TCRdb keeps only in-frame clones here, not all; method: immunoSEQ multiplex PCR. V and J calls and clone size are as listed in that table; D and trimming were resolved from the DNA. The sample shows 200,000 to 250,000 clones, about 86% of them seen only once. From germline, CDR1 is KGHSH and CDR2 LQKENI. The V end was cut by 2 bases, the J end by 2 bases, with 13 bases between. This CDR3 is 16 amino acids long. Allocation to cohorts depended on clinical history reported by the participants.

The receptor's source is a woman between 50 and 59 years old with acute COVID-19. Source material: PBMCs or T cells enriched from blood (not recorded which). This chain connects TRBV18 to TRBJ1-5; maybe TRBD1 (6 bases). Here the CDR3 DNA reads TGTGCCAGCTCACCAACAGGGCCTTTGGGCAATCAGCCCCAGCATTTT. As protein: CASSPTGPLGNQPQHF. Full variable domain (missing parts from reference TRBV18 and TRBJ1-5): NAGVMQNPRHLVRRRGQEARLRCSPMKGHSHVYWYRQLPEEGLKFMVYLQKENIIDESGMPKERFSAEFPKEGPSILRIQQVVRGDSAAYFCASSPTGPLGNQPQHFGDGTRLSIL.